A single sample is the source of the 12 T cell receptor beta chains below, sequenced in a study of T cell repertoires in cytomegalovirus infection. One entry per CDR3 protein, called by TCRdb with MiXCR from the reads. The profile shows some 250,000 distinct CDR3 sequences, 9.1% of them singletons. Sequenced material: PBMCs. Every receptor here comes from a human donor in good health (CMV status not recorded). Some clones in this sample may be carry-over from other donors' samples.

This clonotype was seen many times. This rearrangement joins TRBV7-2 to TRBJ1-2; no firm D call. CDR1 is SGHTA, CDR2 FQGNSA, per germline. This CDR3 spans 15 amino acids. Trimming removed 0 bases from V and 8 bases from J, with 16 bases in between. CDR3 in DNA: TGTGCCAGCAGCTTAGCCCGCACGTCCCCGTGGGGCTACACCTTC. Encoded protein: CASSLARTSPWGYTF.

This clonotype was observed many times. This sequence joins TRBV6-2 or TRBV6-3 and TRBJ1-1; D is ambiguous. This CDR3 has 14 residues. From germline, CDR1 is MNHEY and CDR2 SVGEGT. Between the trimmed V and J ends, which lost 0 bases and 6 bases, there was a span of 11 bases. The CDR3 is CASSYSSHSAEAFF. The CDR3 DNA sequence: TGTGCCAGCAGTTACTCGTCTCATAGCGCTGAAGCTTTCTTT.

This clonotype was detected ten times or more. The chain employs TRBV7-2 and TRBJ1-3; D gene unclear. V was clipped by 5 bases and J by 3 bases, with 8 bases between them. The CDR3 is 13 residues long. Germline loops: CDR1 SGHTA, CDR2 FQGNSA. This chain's CDR3 is CASSPPFGNTIYF. In DNA, the CDR3 is TGTGCCAGCAGCCCCCCTTTTGGAAACACCATATATTTT.

This clonotype was found a few times. The chain employs TRBV4-3 and TRBJ2-7, with unresolved D. Trimming removed 0 bases from V and 0 bases from J, with 9 bases in between. Germline V gene data show CDR1 as LGHNA and CDR2 as YSLEER. CDR3 length: 15 amino acids. DNA of the CDR3: TGCGCCAGCAGCCAAGATCAGGCCAACTCCTACGAGCAGTACTTC. Encoded protein: CASSQDQANSYEQYF.

This clonotype was detected ten times or more. The genes are TRBV7-6 and TRBJ2-2; D ambiguous. The CDR3 has 15 residues. The germline gives CDR1 SGHVS, CDR2 FNYEAQ. Trimming took off 4 bases at V and 0 bases at J, with 9 bases between the two ends. The CDR3 is CASSSSRSNTGELFF. Written as DNA, the CDR3 is TGTGCCAGCAGCTCGTCTCGATCGAACACCGGGGAGCTGTTTTTT.

This clonotype was seen repeatedly, ten times or more. The V and J genes are TRBV12-3 or TRBV12-4 and TRBJ2-5, with 8 bases fitting TRBD1. V dropped 3 bases and J dropped 5; count of bases not matched to a gene: 17. The CDR3 totals 18 residues. CDR3 bases: TGTGCCAGCAGTTTGTTTTATCCCCCACGGACAGGGCAGGAGACCCAGTACTTC. This encodes CASSLFYPPRTGQETQYF.

In this sample, this clonotype turned up many times. This sequence joins TRBV7-2 and TRBJ2-5; 8 bases are shared with TRBD2. Germline values: CDR1 SGHTA, CDR2 FQGNSA. The CDR3 is made up of 16 amino acids. J was trimmed by 0 bases and V by 3 bases; bases with no gene match: 6. The chain's CDR3 is CASSLGISGDQETQYF. CDR3 bases: TGTGCCAGCAGCTTGGGAATTAGCGGGGACCAAGAGACCCAGTACTTC.

This clonotype was seen repeatedly, ten times or more. The genes are TRBV28 and TRBJ2-7, with 7 positions matching TRBD1. CDR3 length equals 14 residues. The germline gives CDR1 MDHEN, CDR2 SYDVKM. Trimming took 2 bases from V and 4 from J; bases not matched to a gene: 5. CDR3 DNA: TGTGCCAGCAGTTTACAAGGGGGCCGATACGAGCAGTACTTC. This encodes CASSLQGGRYEQYF.

This clonotype was recorded many times. This chain uses TRBV7-2 with TRBJ2-7; the match to TRBD2 covers 10 bases. The CDR3 runs 16 residues. Unmatched junction bases numbered 9, after V lost 5 bases and J lost 2 bases. CDR1 and CDR2 from the germline V gene are SGHTA and FQGNSA. CDR3 coding DNA: TGTGCCAGCAGCGTAACTAGCGGGGTTCCTACCTACGAGCAGTACTTC. It yields the protein CASSVTSGVPTYEQYF.

This clonotype showed up just a few times. The rearrangement links TRBV7-8 to TRBJ2-2; D unresolved. This CDR3 region has 13 residues. Germline V lookup: CDR1 SGHVS, CDR2 FQNEAQ. Trimming left V 5 bases short and J 6 bases short, with 10 bases between. This CDR3 reads CASSPYMAGELFF. The DNA of the CDR3 is TGTGCCAGCAGCCCGTACATGGCCGGGGAGCTGTTTTTT.

This clonotype was observed a handful of times. The chain carries TRBV19 and TRBJ2-7; D may correspond to TRBD1 or TRBD2 (5 bases each). Germline-derived CDR1 and CDR2 are LNHDA and SQIVND (reference sequence). This CDR3 comprises 13 residues. V lost 5 bases and J lost 6, with 14 bases in between. The CDR3 region has the DNA TGTGCCAGTAGTTGGGGGTTAGAGTTCGAGCAGTACTTC. Protein: CASSWGLEFEQYF.

In its sample, this clonotype was seen many times. The CDR3 is CASSPYSSGAYNEQFF. The DNA of the CDR3 is TGTGCCAGCAGCCCGTATTCTAGCGGGGCCTACAATGAGCAGTTCTTC. This sequence joins TRBV7-2 and TRBJ2-1; 9 bases agree with TRBD2. Germline V CDR1 and CDR2: SGHTA, FQGNSA. This CDR3 has 16 residues. Trimming removed 5 bases from V and 2 bases from J; junction bases left unmatched: 7.